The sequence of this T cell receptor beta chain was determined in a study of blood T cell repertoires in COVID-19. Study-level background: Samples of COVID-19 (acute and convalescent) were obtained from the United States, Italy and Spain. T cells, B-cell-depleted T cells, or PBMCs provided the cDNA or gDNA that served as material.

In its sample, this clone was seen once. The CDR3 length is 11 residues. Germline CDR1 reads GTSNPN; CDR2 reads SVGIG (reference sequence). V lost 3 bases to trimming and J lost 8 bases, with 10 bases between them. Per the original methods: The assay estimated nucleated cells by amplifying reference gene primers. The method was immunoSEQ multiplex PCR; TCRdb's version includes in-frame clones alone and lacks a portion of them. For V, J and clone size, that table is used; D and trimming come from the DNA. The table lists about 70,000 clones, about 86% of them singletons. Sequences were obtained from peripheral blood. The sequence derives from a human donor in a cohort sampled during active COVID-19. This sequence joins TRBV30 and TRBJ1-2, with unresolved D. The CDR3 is CAWRAPGGYTF. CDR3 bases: TGTGCCTGGAGGGCCCCGGGAGGCTACACCTTC.